Below are 16 T cell receptor beta chains sequenced from a single sample in a study of blood T cell repertoires in COVID-19. TCRdb keeps only in-frame clones here, not all; method: immunoSEQ multiplex PCR. This sample carries about 330,000 clones, around 90% of them seen once, and the ten largest clones take more than 7.5%. The sequencing input was peripheral blood. The receptors derive from a young man with COVID-19, enrolled during active disease.

This chain connects TRBV7-9 to TRBJ2-1; TRBD2 matches at 11 bases. With 2 bases clipped from V and 4 bases from J, the junction kept 7 bases outside the gene matches. CDR3 length equals 17 residues. Germline values: CDR1 SEHNR, CDR2 FQNEAQ (reference sequence). CDR3 loop: CASSLPGLAGVYNEQFF. Written as DNA, the CDR3 is TGTGCCAGCAGCTTACCAGGACTAGCGGGCGTTTACAATGAGCAGTTCTTC.

This chain links TRBV24-1 with TRBJ1-2, with 7 bases matching TRBD1. Germline lookup yields CDR1 KGHDR and CDR2 SFDVKD. The CDR3 is 15 residues long. The trim removed 2 bases at V and 2 bases at J, leaving 4 bases unmatched. CDR3 coding DNA: TGTGCCACCAGTGATTCCCGACAGGGAAACTATGGCTACACCTTC. It is translated as CATSDSRQGNYGYTF.

The V gene is TRBV15, the J gene TRBJ1-2; 9 nucleotides align to TRBD1. The V segment lost 1 base and the J segment 4 bases; nucleotides outside the gene matches: 13. Germline V gene data show CDR1 as LNHNV and CDR2 as YYDKDF (reference sequence). The CDR3 has 18 amino acids. CDR3 protein: CATSRGTGERQQSYGYTF. DNA of the CDR3: TGTGCCACCAGCAGAGGGACAGGGGAACGGCAACAGTCCTATGGCTACACCTTC.

This chain uses TRBV5-1 with TRBJ1-1, with 8 bases identical to TRBD1. CDR3 size: 17 residues. V shed 0 bases, J shed 0 bases, and the junction held 7 bases outside the gene matches. Germline CDR1 reads SGHRS; CDR2 reads YFSETQ. The CDR3 here is CASSLGRTTGVNTEAFF. The CDR3 coding sequence is TGCGCCAGCAGCTTGGGGAGAACGACAGGGGTGAACACTGAAGCTTTCTTT.

This clone was observed a single time. The chain joins TRBV11-1 to TRBJ2-7; D perhaps matches TRBD1 (6 bases). Germline CDR1 and CDR2: SGHAT and FQDESV (reference sequence). The CDR3 spans 13 residues. V was shortened by 3 bases and J by 3 bases, with 9 bases between the two germline ends. This CDR3 is CASSLQGSYEQYF. The CDR3 DNA is TGTGCCAGCAGCTTGCAGGGGAGCTACGAGCAGTACTTC.

The chain joins TRBV4-2 to TRBJ2-7; 14 bases line up with TRBD2. CDR1 and CDR2 (germline): LGHNA, YNFKEQ. V trimming: 5 bases; J trimming: 0 bases; junction bases outside the gene matches: 3. The CDR3 consists of 16 residues. This CDR3 is CASSAGTSGSSYEQYF. The CDR3, as DNA: TGTGCCAGCAGCGCCGGGACTAGCGGGAGCTCCTACGAGCAGTACTTC.

J is TRBJ1-2 and V is TRBV11-2; D is unresolved. Looked up from germline, CDR1 is SGHAT and CDR2 is FQNNGV. The length of the CDR3 is 14 residues. Trimming stripped 5 bases from V and 2 bases from J, with 12 bases between. CDR3 sequence: CASSRGVGNYGYTF. CDR3 DNA sequence: TGTGCCAGCAGCCGCGGGGTGGGGAACTATGGCTACACCTTC.

This clone was picked up one time. V usage is TRBV10-3 and J usage is TRBJ1-1, with 9 bases matching TRBD1. Per the germline V gene, CDR1 is ENHRY and CDR2 is SYGVKD. CDR3 length: 14 residues. The J segment lost 2 bases and the V segment lost 4 bases, leaving 2 bases of the junction unmatched. CDR3 sequence: CAISVTGGNTEAFF. The DNA of the CDR3 is TGTGCCATCAGTGTGACAGGGGGAAACACTGAAGCTTTCTTT.

The chain links TRBV18 to TRBJ2-1; 8 nucleotides line up with TRBD2. Germline lookup yields CDR1 KGHSH and CDR2 LQKENI. The CDR3 has 15 amino acids. With V trimmed by 4 bases and J by 1 base, 3 bases remained unmatched. The CDR3 region is CASSQTSGSYNEQFF. The CDR3 DNA follows: TGTGCCAGCTCACAAACTAGCGGATCCTACAATGAGCAGTTCTTC.

The chain employs TRBV2 and TRBJ2-7; 7 bases are a match to TRBD2. CDR1 and CDR2 (germline): SNHLY, FYNNEI. The CDR3 is 11 amino acids. The ends lost 8 bases at V and 3 bases at J; junction bases unmatched: 1. The CDR3, as DNA: TGTGCCAGCGGGGGGGTCTACGAGCAGTACTTC. This gives the protein CASGGVYEQYF.

The genes are TRBV6-5 and TRBJ1-2; 10 bases match TRBD1. V shed 6 bases and J 2 bases; nucleotides not matched to a gene: 6. The CDR3 length is 15 residues. CDR1 MNHEY and CDR2 SVGAGI come from the germline V gene. This CDR3 is CASRTSGQGNYGYTF. Here the CDR3 DNA reads TGTGCCAGCAGAACCTCGGGACAGGGGAACTATGGCTACACCTTC.

This chain connects TRBV15 to TRBJ1-5; perhaps TRBD1 as D (5 bases). V dropped 0 bases and J dropped 4 bases, with 13 bases sitting between them. In germline, CDR1 is LNHNV, CDR2 YYDKDF (reference sequence). CDR3 length: 16 residues. CDR3 region: CATSRDGAGRNQPQHF. The CDR3 DNA follows: TGTGCCACCAGCAGAGATGGGGCCGGGAGGAATCAGCCCCAGCATTTT.

The chain has TRBV10-3 and TRBJ2-5; tentatively, D is TRBD2 (6 bases). The V gene's germline CDR1 is ENHRY and CDR2 SYGVKD. Trimming removed 8 bases at V and 5 bases at J, with 24 bases between. This CDR3 comprises 16 residues. CDR3 loop: CAISSLGGYDGETQYF. CDR3 DNA sequence: TGTGCCATCTCTTCGCTCGGGGGATATGACGGGGAGACCCAGTACTTC.

The chain links TRBV19 to TRBJ2-1, with D possibly being TRBD2 (6 bases). Germline V gene data show CDR1 as LNHDA and CDR2 as SQIVND (reference sequence). This CDR3 spans 17 amino acids. The V end lost 0 bases, the J end lost 3 bases, and 15 bases lay between the germline ends. DNA of the CDR3: TGTGCCAGTAGTATAGACCCCGGGACTCAGATCTACAATGAGCAGTTCTTC. It translates to CASSIDPGTQIYNEQFF.

The chain uses TRBV7-8 and TRBJ2-7, with 9 bases identical to TRBD2. This CDR3 is built from 14 residues. The germline CDR1 and CDR2 sequences are SGHVS and FQNEAQ. The V and J ends lost 5 bases and 4 bases, in that order; junction bases with no gene match: 6. The CDR3 region is CASSNPGLAYEQYF. CDR3 nucleotide sequence: TGTGCCAGCAGCAATCCGGGACTAGCTTACGAGCAGTACTTC.

The rearrangement links TRBV2 to TRBJ2-6; D call uncertain. Looked up from germline, CDR1 is SNHLY and CDR2 is FYNNEI. The germline V and J ends were trimmed by 6 bases and 0 bases, with 12 bases remaining between them. The length of the CDR3 is 16 residues. The CDR3 protein is CASRERVHSGANVLTF. DNA for the CDR3: TGTGCCAGCAGGGAACGGGTGCACTCTGGGGCCAACGTCCTGACTTTC.